The source of this TCR beta chain is a study of breast tumors, draining lymph nodes, adjacent tissues (dated by TCRdb to the mid-2010s). Regarding the complete study: Breast cancer patients provided tumor, adjacent nontumor tissue and axillary lymph nodes, and the study compared the TCR beta repertoires across these three sources. The study was designed to assess the relationships and possible T-cell exchange between tumor, surrounding tissue and draining lymph node repertoires in human breast cancer.

The reads were generated on an Illumina HiSeq 2000. TCR beta chain libraries were generated by multiplex PCR amplification. High-throughput sequencing was used to analyze the amplified TCR beta chain products. TCRdb ran its own pipeline on the public reads, namely fastp trimming at Q25 and MiXCR clone calling, and kept in-frame beta chains. One record per CDR3 amino acid sequence lists the most common genes and DNA. The sample table lists over 150,000 distinct CDR3 sequences, roughly 29% of them with a count of one. 4% to 5.5% of the sample rests with the top ten. Study-level results and caveats: The data were judged consistent with most tumor T cells deriving from the lymph node and then expanding within tumor tissue. The similarity between tumor and nontumor tissue repertoires was significantly greater in luminal-like breast cancer than in basal-like breast cancer. Tumors showed preferential V and J gene usage, and their T-cell repertoire diversity fell below that of lymph nodes yet above that of nontumor tissue. The study presented the conclusion that tumor T cells originate in lymph nodes as consistent with a hypothesis, not as something directly demonstrated.

Measured from the cysteine to the phenylalanine, the CDR3 is 14 residues long. The only DNA kept is the CDR3, 42 bases in frame from the first base. The CDR1 and CDR2 encoded by the germline V gene are SGDLS and YYNGEE. V is pared back by 5 bases and J by 10 bases, with 19 bases lying between the germline termini. The axillary draining lymph nodes of breast cancer patients were the source of the lymph node samples. This clonotype was counted at least ten times. Its antigen is currently not known. The input lacks base qualities; no much larger clone sits a single base away. This clonotype was obtained from a female donor with breast cancer. Some clones in this sample may be carry-over from other donors' samples. The V and J genes are TRBV9 and TRBJ2-1; possibly the D gene is TRBD1, per 6 matching bases. The sequenced sample consisted of axillary lymph node tissue. The bases read TGTGCCAGCAGTAAAAAGCAGGGGACGGGAGAGCAGTTCTTC. Its protein reads: CASSKKQGTGEQFF.